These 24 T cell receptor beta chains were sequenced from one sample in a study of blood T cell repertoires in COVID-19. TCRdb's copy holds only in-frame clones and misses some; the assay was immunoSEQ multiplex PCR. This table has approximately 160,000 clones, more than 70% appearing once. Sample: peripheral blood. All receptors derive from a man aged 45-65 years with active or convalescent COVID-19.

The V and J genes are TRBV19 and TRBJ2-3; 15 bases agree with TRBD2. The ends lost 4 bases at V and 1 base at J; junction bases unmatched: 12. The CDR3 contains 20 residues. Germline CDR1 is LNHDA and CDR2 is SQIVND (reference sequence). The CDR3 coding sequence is TGTGCCAGTAGTACCGACTGGACTAGCGGGAGGGCCAGGGGCACAGATACGCAGTATTTT. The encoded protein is CASSTDWTSGRARGTDTQYF. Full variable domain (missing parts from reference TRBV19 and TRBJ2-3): DGGITQSPKYLFRKEGQNVTLSCEQNLNHDAMYWYRQDPGQGLRLIYYSQIVNDFQKGDIAEGYSVSREKKESFPLTVTSAQKNPTAFYLCASSTDWTSGRARGTDTQYFGPGTRLTVL.

The CDR3 nucleotides are TGTGCCAGCAGCTTAATAGGGAGCGGGGGAGCGGAGACCCAGTACTTC. Its protein is CASSLIGSGGAETQYF. The chain links TRBV7-8 to TRBJ2-5, with 8 nucleotides matching TRBD2. V dropped 2 bases and J dropped 5; count of bases not matched to a gene: 10. The CDR3 is 16 residues long. CDR1 and CDR2 from the germline V gene are SGHVS and FQNEAQ.

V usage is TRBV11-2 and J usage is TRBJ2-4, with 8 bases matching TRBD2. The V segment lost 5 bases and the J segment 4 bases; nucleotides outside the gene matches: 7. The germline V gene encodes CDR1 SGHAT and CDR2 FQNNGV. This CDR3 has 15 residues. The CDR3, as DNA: TGTGCCAGCAGCATCCCACTAGCGGAGAAAAACATTCAGTACTTC. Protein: CASSIPLAEKNIQYF.

The CDR3 protein is CASSLGWSGTQYF. The DNA of the CDR3 is TGTGCCAGCAGCTTAGGCTGGAGCGGGACCCAGTACTTC. This chain links TRBV13 with TRBJ2-5; TRBD2 might be the D (5 bases). This CDR3 is built from 13 residues. Trimming removed 0 bases from V and 7 bases from J, with 9 bases in between. Germline assignment: CDR1 PRHDT and CDR2 FYEKMQ (reference sequence).

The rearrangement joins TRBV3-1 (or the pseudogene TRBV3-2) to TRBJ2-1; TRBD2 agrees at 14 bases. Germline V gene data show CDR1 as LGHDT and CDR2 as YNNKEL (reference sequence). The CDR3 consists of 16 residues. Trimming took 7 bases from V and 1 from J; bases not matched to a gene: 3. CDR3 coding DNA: TGTGCCAGCAAGACTAGCGGGGGGGCTTCCTACAATGAGCAGTTCTTC. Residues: CASKTSGGASYNEQFF.

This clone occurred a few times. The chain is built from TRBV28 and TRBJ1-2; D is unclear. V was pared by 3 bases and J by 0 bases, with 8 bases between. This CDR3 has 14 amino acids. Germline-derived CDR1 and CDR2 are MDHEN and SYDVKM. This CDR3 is CASSLGRTNYGYTF. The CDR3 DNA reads TGTGCCAGCAGTTTGGGCAGGACTAACTATGGCTACACCTTC.

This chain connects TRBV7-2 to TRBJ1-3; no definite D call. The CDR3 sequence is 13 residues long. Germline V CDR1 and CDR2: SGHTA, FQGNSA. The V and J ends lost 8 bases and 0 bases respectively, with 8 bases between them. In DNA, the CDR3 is TGTGCCAGCTCAGGTGCCTCTGGAAACACCATATATTTT. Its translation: CASSGASGNTIYF.

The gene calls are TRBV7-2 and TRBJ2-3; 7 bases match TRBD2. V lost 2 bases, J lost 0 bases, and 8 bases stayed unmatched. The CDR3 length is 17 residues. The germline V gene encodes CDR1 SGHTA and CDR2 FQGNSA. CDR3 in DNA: TGTGCCAGCAGCTTATGGCTTTTGGGGGGGAGCACAGATACGCAGTATTTT. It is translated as CASSLWLLGGSTDTQYF. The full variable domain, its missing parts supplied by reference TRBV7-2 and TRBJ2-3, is GAGVSQSPSNKVTEKGKDVELRCDPISGHTALYWYRQSLGQGLEFLIYFQGNSAPDKSGLPSDRFSAERTGGSVSTLTIQRTQQEDSAVYLCASSLWLLGGSTDTQYFGPGTRLTVL.

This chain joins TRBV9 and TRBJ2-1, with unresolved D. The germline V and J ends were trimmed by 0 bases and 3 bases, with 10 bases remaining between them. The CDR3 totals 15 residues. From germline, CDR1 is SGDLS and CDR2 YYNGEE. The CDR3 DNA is TGTGCCAGCAGCGTAGCCAGCGACCACTACAATGAGCAGTTCTTC. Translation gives CASSVASDHYNEQFF.

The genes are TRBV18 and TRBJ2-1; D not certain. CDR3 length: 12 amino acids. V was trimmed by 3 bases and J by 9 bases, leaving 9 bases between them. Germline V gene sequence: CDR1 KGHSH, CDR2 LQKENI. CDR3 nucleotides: TGTGCCAGCTCACCGGGCGTGAGTGAGCAGTTCTTC. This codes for CASSPGVSEQFF.

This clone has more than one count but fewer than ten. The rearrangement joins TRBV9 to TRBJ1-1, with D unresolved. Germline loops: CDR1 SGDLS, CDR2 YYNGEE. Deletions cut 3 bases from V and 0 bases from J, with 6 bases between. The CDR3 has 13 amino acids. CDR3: CASSESMNTEAFF. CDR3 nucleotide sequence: TGTGCCAGCAGCGAATCCATGAACACTGAAGCTTTCTTT.

The CDR3 nucleotides are TGTGCCAGCAGATCCATAGGGGGGGTCGGCACCTTC. Its translation is CASRSIGGVGTF. The V gene is TRBV28, the J gene TRBJ1-2, with a tentative D call TRBD1 (6 bases). The CDR3 loop spans 12 amino acids. Trimming shortened V by 6 bases and J by 13 bases, and 18 bases separated the two germline ends. Germline V gives CDR1 MDHEN, CDR2 SYDVKM.

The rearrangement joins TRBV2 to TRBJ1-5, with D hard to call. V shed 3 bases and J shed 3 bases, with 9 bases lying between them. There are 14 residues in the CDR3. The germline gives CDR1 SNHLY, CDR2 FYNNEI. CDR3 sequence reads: CASSDPVNNQPQHF. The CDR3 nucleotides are TGTGCCAGCAGTGACCCCGTTAACAATCAGCCCCAGCATTTT.

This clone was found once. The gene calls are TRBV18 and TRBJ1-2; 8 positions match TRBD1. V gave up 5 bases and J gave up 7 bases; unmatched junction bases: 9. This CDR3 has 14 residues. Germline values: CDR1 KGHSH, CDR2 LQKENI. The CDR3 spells CASSSDREGRGYTF. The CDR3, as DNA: TGTGCCAGCTCATCGGACAGGGAGGGCCGTGGCTACACCTTC.

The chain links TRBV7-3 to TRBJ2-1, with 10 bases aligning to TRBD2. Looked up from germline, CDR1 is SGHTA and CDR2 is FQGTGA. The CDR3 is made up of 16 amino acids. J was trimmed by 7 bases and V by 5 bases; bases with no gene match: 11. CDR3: CASSPNSGGAMNEQFF. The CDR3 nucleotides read TGTGCCAGCAGCCCCAACAGCGGGGGGGCCATGAATGAGCAGTTCTTC.

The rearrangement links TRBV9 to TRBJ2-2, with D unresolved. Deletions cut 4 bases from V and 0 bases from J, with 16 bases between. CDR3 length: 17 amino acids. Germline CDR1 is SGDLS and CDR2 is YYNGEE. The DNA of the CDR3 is TGTGCCAGCAGCCTTAGGAAAGACTCCCCGAACACCGGGGAGCTGTTTTTT. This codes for CASSLRKDSPNTGELFF.

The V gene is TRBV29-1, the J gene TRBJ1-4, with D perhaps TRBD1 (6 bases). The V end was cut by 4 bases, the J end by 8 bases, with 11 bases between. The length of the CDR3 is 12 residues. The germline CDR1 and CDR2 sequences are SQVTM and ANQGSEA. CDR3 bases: TGCAGCGTTGCACAGGGTGGGGAAAAACTGTTTTTT. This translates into CSVAQGGEKLFF.

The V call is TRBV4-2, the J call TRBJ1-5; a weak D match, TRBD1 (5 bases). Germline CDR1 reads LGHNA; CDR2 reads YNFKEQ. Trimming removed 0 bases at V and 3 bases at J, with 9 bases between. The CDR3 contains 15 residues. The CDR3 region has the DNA TGTGCCAGCAGCCAAGACGGGGACTCCAATCAGCCCCAGCATTTT. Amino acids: CASSQDGDSNQPQHF.

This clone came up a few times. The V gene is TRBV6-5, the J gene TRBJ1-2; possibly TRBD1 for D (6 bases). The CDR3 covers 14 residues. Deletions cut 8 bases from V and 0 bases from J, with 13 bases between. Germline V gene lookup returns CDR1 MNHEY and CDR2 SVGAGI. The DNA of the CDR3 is TGTGCCAGCGGGGAACGACAGGCTAACTATGGCTACACCTTC. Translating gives CASGERQANYGYTF.

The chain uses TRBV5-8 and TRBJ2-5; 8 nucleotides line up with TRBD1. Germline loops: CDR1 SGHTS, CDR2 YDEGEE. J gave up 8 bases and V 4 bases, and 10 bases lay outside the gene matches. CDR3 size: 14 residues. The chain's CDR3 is CASSPDRVQGTQYF. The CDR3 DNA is TGTGCCAGCAGCCCGGACAGGGTCCAAGGTACCCAGTACTTC. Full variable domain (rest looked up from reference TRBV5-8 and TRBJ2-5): EAGVTQSPTHLIKTRGQQATLRCSPISGHTSVYWYQQALGLGLQFLLWYDEGEERNRGNFPPRFSGRQFPNYSSELNVNALELEDSALYLCASSPDRVQGTQYFGPGTRLLVL.

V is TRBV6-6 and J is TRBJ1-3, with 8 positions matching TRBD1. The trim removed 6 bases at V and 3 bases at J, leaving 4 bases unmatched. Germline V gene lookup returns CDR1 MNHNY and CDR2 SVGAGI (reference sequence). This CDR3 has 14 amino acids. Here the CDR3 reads CASRDTGGGNTIYF. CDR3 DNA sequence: TGTGCCAGCAGGGACACAGGGGGTGGAAACACCATATATTTT.

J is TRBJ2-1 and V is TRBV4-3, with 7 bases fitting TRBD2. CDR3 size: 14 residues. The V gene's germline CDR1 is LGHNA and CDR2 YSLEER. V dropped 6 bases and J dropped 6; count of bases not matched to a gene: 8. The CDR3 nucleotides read TGCGCCAGCAGGAAGGGCGGCGGGAGCAATGAGCAGTTCTTC. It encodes CASRKGGGSNEQFF.

For the CDR3, the DNA is TGTGCCAGCAGCCCCGGGAGCGGGGGGGGCGATGAGCAGTTCTTC. This encodes CASSPGSGGGDEQFF. This sequence joins TRBV4-2 and TRBJ2-1; TRBD2 matches 10 bases. The germline CDR1 and CDR2 sequences are LGHNA and YNFKEQ. There are 15 residues in the CDR3. With 4 bases clipped from V and 8 bases from J, the junction kept 8 bases outside the gene matches.

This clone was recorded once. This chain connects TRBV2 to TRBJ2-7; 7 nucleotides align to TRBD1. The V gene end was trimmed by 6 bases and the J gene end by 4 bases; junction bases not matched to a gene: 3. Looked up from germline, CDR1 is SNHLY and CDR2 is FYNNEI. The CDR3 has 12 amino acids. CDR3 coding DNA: TGTGCCAGCAGCCGGGACAGTTACGAGCAGTACTTC. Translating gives CASSRDSYEQYF.